The 6 T cell receptor beta chains below were found in one sample sequenced in a study of response to subunit inactivated influenza vaccine. Each CDR3 protein gets one entry after TCRdb re-called the RT-PCR reads with MiXCR. The data contain about 180,000 distinct CDR3 sequences, over 8.5% of them seen just once; the ten biggest clones take up about a third. The source was CD8+ T cells sorted from PBMCs, collected less than 30 months after vaccination. The receptors stem from a man aged 50-75 years who received an inactivated influenza vaccine.

V and J are TRBV12-3 or TRBV12-4 and TRBJ2-7; 8 bases are shared with TRBD1. The CDR3 is 14 amino acids. V was pared by 5 bases and J by 6 bases, with 9 bases of the junction left unmatched. The CDR3 DNA reads TGTGCCAGCAGTGCCGGACAGGGTGTGGTCGAGCAGTACTTC. Encoded protein: CASSAGQGVVEQYF.

This clonotype was detected ten times or more. The chain is built from TRBV9 and TRBJ2-2, with 9 bases that match TRBD1. The V gene's germline CDR1 is SGDLS and CDR2 YYNGEE. This CDR3 is 16 amino acids long. V lost 4 bases and J lost 3; bases outside the gene matches: 7. CDR3 in amino acids: CASSPGGQGHTGELFF. DNA for the CDR3: TGTGCCAGCAGCCCTGGAGGACAGGGGCACACCGGGGAGCTGTTTTTT.

There are a few counts of this clonotype. This chain uses TRBV29-1 with TRBJ1-2, with D unclear. Germline CDR1 SQVTM, CDR2 ANQGSEA. The CDR3 contains 11 residues. V shed 5 bases and J shed 3 bases, with 7 bases lying between them. The CDR3 DNA follows: TGCAGCGTTAGGGTGGACTATGGCTACACCTTC. Its translation: CSVRVDYGYTF.

Details on this clonotype: One base away lies a much larger clone, so this may be a sequencing read error. The chain recombines TRBV12-3 or TRBV12-4 with TRBJ2-1, with unresolved D. The CDR3 covers 12 residues. DNA of the CDR3: TGTGCCCGCAGTTTACTGTTTAATGAGCAGTTCTTC. Amino acid sequence: CARSLLFNEQFF.

The chain joins TRBV21-1 to TRBJ2-3; TRBD1, as called in the table, went unchecked against the DNA. TRBV21-1 is assigned pseudogene status. This CDR3 has 16 residues. CDR3 DNA sequence: TGTGCCAGCAGCCCGGACAGGGGGAATTCCCAAGATACGCAGTATTTT. It codes for CASSPDRGNSQDTQYF.

This clonotype was detected only a few times. V is TRBV6-5 and J is TRBJ1-2; 7 bases fit TRBD1. Germline values: CDR1 MNHEY, CDR2 SVGAGI. With V trimmed by 0 bases and J by 6 bases, 4 bases remained unmatched. The CDR3 spans 14 residues. The CDR3 coding sequence is TGTGCCAGCAGTTACTCGGGAGACAGGGATGGCTACACCTTC. Protein: CASSYSGDRDGYTF.